This T cell receptor (beta chain) appears in the sequencing data of a study of cytomegalovirus exposure and HLA in healthy donors. The CDR3 length is 15 residues. CDR1 LGHNA and CDR2 YSLEER come from the germline V gene. J gave up 3 bases and V 4 bases, and 5 bases lay outside the gene matches. The PCR used 60 Vbeta and 13 Jbeta primers. TCRdb keeps only in-frame clones here, not all; method: immunoSEQ multiplex PCR. The data contain about 110,000 clones, about 80% of them singletons. Each donor was healthy, and each was a bone marrow donor. The study, taken as a whole, reports: Sequencing likely produced, as an artifact, a cluster of highly shared sequence variants.

Of note for this clone: The antigen remains undetermined.

The sequencing sample was made of PBMCs. V gene TRBV4-3 combines with J gene TRBJ2-3; 9 positions match TRBD1. The sequence was collected from a woman between 50 and 59 years old in good health and CMV-seropositive. The CDR3 loop reads CASSLQGAETDTQYF. The DNA of the CDR3 is TGCGCCAGCAGCCTACAGGGGGCAGAAACAGATACGCAGTATTTT.